Each of the 4 T cell receptor beta chains below was sequenced from the same sample in a study of T cell responses to AZD1222 COVID-19 vaccine. This table comes from immunoSEQ multiplex PCR, and its TCRdb copy is limited to in-frame clones, with some not included. The data contain 150,000 to 200,000 clones, roughly nine tenths of them singletons. The sequences come from peripheral blood, collected on day 0 of AZD1222 vaccination. The receptors originated from an adult in good health.

V gene TRBV6-5 combines with J gene TRBJ2-7, with 9 nucleotides matching TRBD1. Germline values: CDR1 MNHEY, CDR2 SVGAGI. V shed 7 bases and J 4 bases; nucleotides not matched to a gene: 8. The CDR3 covers 14 residues. The CDR3 DNA sequence: TGTGCCAGCACCTCCGGGACAGGGTATTACGAGCAGTACTTC. This translates into CASTSGTGYYEQYF.

The CDR3 is CASSRGTSGKPYEQYF. CDR3 coding DNA: TGTGCCAGCAGCCGAGGGACTAGCGGGAAACCCTACGAGCAGTACTTC. The chain carries TRBV3-1 (or the pseudogene TRBV3-2) and TRBJ2-7; 13 bases map to TRBD2. CDR1 and CDR2 (germline): LGHDT, YNNKEL (reference sequence). The CDR3 consists of 16 residues. The trim removed 4 bases at V and 2 bases at J, leaving 5 bases unmatched.

This chain uses TRBV11-2 with TRBJ1-1, with 7 bases fitting TRBD1. Germline CDR1 SGHAT, CDR2 FQNNGV. The CDR3 length is 14 residues. V was pared by 7 bases and J by 4 bases, with 9 bases of the junction left unmatched. The CDR3 here is CASIPWTGRTEAFF. The CDR3 nucleotides are TGTGCCAGCATCCCCTGGACAGGTCGCACTGAAGCTTTCTTT.

The chain joins TRBV18 to TRBJ1-4; D is unclear. CDR3 length: 14 residues. The V gene lost 1 base and the J gene lost 5 bases, with 8 bases spanning the gap. Germline loops: CDR1 KGHSH, CDR2 LQKENI. The CDR3 reads CASSPRRANEKLFF. The CDR3 DNA follows: TGTGCCAGCTCACCACGGAGGGCAAATGAAAAACTGTTTTTT. Supplemented by reference TRBV18 and TRBJ1-4, the full variable domain reads NAGVMQNPRHLVRRRGQEARLRCSPMKGHSHVYWYRQLPEEGLKFMVYLQKENIIDESGMPKERFSAEFPKEGPSILRIQQVVRGDSAAYFCASSPRRANEKLFFGSGTQLSVL.